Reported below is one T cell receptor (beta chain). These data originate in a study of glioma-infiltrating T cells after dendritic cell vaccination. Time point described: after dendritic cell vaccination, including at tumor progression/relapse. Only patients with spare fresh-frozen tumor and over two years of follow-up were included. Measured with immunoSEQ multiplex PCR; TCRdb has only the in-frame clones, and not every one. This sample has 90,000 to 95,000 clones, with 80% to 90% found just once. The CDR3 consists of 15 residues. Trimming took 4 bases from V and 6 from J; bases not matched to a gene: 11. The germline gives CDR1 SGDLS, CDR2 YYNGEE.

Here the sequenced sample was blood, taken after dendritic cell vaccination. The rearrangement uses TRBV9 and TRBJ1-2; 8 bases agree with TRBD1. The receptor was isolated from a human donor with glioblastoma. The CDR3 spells CASSPRTGQVDGYTF. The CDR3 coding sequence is TGTGCCAGCAGCCCCCGGACAGGGCAAGTCGATGGCTACACCTTC.